This section outlines one T cell receptor beta chain sequence together with its context. The V end lost 8 bases, the J end lost 5 bases, and 15 bases lay between the germline ends. The CDR3 is 13 residues long. In germline, CDR1 is MNHEY, CDR2 SVGAGI. Using immunoSEQ multiplex PCR, the repertoire was profiled, and TCRdb retains in-frame clones only, with some absent. The sample contains about 300,000 clones, just under 90% of which appear only once. This sample is drawn from a study of blood T cell repertoires in COVID-19. The chain recombines TRBV6-5 with TRBJ1-1; possible D gene TRBD1, 5 bases. This clonotype originated in a woman aged 45-65 years who had been exposed to COVID-19. The sequenced sample was PBMCs or T cells enriched from blood (not recorded which). The chain's CDR3 is CASRQSGGTEAFF. CDR3 bases: TGTGCCAGCCGCCAGTCGGGGGGGACTGAAGCTTTCTTT.